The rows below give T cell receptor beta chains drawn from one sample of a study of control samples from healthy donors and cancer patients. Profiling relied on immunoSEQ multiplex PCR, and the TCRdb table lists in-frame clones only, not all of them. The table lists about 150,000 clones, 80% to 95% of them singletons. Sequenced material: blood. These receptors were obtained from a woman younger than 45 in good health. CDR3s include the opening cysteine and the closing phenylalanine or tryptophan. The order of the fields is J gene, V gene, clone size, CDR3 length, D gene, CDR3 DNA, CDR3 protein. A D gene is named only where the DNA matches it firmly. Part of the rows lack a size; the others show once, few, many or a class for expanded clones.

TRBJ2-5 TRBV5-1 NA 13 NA TGCGCCAGCAGCTTGTCGGCTCAAGAGACCCAGTACTTC CASSLSAQETQYF
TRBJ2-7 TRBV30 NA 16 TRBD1 TGTGCCTGGAGTGAGGGGACAGGGACTCTCTCCTACGAGCAGTACTTC CAWSEGTGTLSYEQYF
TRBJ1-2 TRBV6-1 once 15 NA TGTGCCAGCAGTGAAGCCGGGGGTCCTAACTATGGCTACACCTTC CASSEAGGPNYGYTF
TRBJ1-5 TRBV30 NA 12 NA TGTGCCTGGAGTCAGACCGCCGGGCCCCAGCATTTT CAWSQTAGPQHF
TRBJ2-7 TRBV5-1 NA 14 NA TGCGCCAGCAGCTTGGTGGGGCAGGGCTACGAGCAGTACTTC CASSLVGQGYEQYF
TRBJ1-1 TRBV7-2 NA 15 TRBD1 TGTGCCAGCAGCTGGACAGGGGGCGAGAACACTGAAGCTTTCTTT CASSWTGGENTEAFF
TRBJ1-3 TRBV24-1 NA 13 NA TGTGCCACCAGCAGGGGCTCTGGAAACACCATATATTTT CATSRGSGNTIYF
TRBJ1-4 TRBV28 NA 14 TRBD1 TGTGCCAGCAGTCAACAGGGGGAAGGAGAAAAACTGTTTTTT CASSQQGEGEKLFF
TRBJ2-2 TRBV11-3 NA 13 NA TGTGCCAGCAGCTTGGAGGGGGTCGGGGAGCTGTTTTTT CASSLEGVGELFF
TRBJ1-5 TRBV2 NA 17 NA TGTGCCAGCAGTGATCCAAACCGAGAGTATAGCAATCAGCCCCAGCATTTT CASSDPNREYSNQPQHF
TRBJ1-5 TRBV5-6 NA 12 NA TGTGCCAGCAGCTTGCGGAGTCAGCCCCAGCATTTT CASSLRSQPQHF
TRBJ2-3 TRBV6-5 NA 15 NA TGTGCCAGCAGTTCCCTTTATACAGGGACGGATACGCAGTATTTT CASSSLYTGTDTQYF
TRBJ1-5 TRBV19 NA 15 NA TGTGCCAGTAAGGCCCAGCAGATCAATAATCAGCCCCAGCATTTT CASKAQQINNQPQHF
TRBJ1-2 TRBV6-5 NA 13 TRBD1 TGTGCCAGCACCTTCGACAGGGGCTATGGCTACACCTTC CASTFDRGYGYTF
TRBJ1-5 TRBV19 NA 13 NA TGTGCCAGTAGTCCAGGGGAGCATCAGCCCCAGCATTTT CASSPGEHQPQHF
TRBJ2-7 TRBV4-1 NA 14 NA TGCGCCAGCAGCCCTTCTGGGACTTACTACGAGCAGTACTTC CASSPSGTYYEQYF
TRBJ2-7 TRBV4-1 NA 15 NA TGCGCCAGCAGCCAAGGAGAAGGGGACCACTACGAGCAGTACTTC CASSQGEGDHYEQYF
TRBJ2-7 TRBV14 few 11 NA TGTGCCAGCAGCGCCTTCTACGAGCAGTACTTC CASSAFYEQYF
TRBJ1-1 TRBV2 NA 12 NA TGTGCCAGCAGTGAGGAGGGGACTGAAGCTTTCTTT CASSEEGTEAFF
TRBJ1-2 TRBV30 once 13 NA TGTGCCTGGAGTGTTGAGGGGTACTATGGCTACACCTTC CAWSVEGYYGYTF
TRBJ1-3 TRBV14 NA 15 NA TGTGCCAGCAGCCAGGTCGGCGCGGGTGGAAACACCATATATTTT CASSQVGAGGNTIYF
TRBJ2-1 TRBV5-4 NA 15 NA TGTGCCAGCAGCCTACGGGCGGGCCGGGGGAATGAGCAGTTCTTC CASSLRAGRGNEQFF
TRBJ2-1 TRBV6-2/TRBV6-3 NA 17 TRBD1 TGTGCCAGCAGTTATTTTCCGGGGACAGGGATTTACAATGAGCAGTTCTTC CASSYFPGTGIYNEQFF
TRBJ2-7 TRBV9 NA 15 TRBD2 TGTGCCAGCAGCGGGACCCTGGGGACTAGTGGCGAGCAGTACTTC CASSGTLGTSGEQYF
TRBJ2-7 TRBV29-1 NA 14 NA TGCAGCGTTCGTTTGGTGGAGTCCTCCTACGAGCAGTACTTC CSVRLVESSYEQYF
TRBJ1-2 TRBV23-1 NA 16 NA TGCGCCAGCAGTCAATTTTCCCGGGATGACCGCTATGGCTACACCTTC CASSQFSRDDRYGYTF
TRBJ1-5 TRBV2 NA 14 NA TGTGCCAGCAGCGATGGACAGACCAATCAGCCCCAGCATTTT CASSDGQTNQPQHF
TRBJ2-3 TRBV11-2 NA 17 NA TGTGCCAGCAGCTTAGATCGTCGGGGATGGGCGGCAGATACGCAGTATTTT CASSLDRRGWAADTQYF
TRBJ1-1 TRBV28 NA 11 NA TGTGCCAGCAGTAATGCGGCTGAAGCTTTCTTT CASSNAAEAFF
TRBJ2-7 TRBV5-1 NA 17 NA TGCGCCAGCAGTTTTGCCGCGGGGGCAGGGGGGCTCGACGAGCAGTACTTC CASSFAAGAGGLDEQYF
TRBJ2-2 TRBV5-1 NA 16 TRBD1 TGCGCCAGCAGCCTCACAGGGGGTTGGGCAACCGGGGAGCTGTTTTTT CASSLTGGWATGELFF
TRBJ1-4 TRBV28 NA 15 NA TGTGCCAGCAGTTTATTACAGGATGAGGATGAAAAACTGTTTTTT CASSLLQDEDEKLFF
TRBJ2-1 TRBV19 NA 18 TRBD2 TGTGCCAGTAGTATAAGGGGGGTAGCGGGAGGGCAACACAATGAGCAGTTCTTC CASSIRGVAGGQHNEQFF
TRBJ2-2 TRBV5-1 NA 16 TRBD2 TGCGCCAGCAGCCCCACGGGACTAGCCATTACCGGGGAGCTGTTTTTT CASSPTGLAITGELFF
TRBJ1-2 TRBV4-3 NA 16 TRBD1 TGCGCCAGCAGCCCGGTGTACCGGGACAGGGTTAATGGCTACACCTTC CASSPVYRDRVNGYTF
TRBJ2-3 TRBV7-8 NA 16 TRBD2 TGTGCCAGCAGCTTAGTTGCGGGAGGGCGCACAGATACGCAGTATTTT CASSLVAGGRTDTQYF
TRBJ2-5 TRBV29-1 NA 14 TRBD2 TGCAGCGTTGTTGAGGCGGGGGGTGGGCAGACCCAGTACTTC CSVVEAGGGQTQYF
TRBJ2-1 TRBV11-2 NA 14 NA TGTGCCAGCAGCTTAGCACTAGGGGACAATGAGCAGTTCTTC CASSLALGDNEQFF
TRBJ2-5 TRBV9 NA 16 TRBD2 TGTGCCAGCAGCGTAGGAGGGACTAGGACACAAGAGACCCAGTACTTC CASSVGGTRTQETQYF
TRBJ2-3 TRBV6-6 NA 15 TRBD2 TGTGCCAGCATCTCCGGGGTAGCGGGAACTGATACGCAGTATTTT CASISGVAGTDTQYF
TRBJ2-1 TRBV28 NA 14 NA TGTGCCAGCAGTGGGGGGAACTCCTACAATGAGCAGTTCTTC CASSGGNSYNEQFF
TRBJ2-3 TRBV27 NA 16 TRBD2 TGTGCCAGCAGTTTATGGGCTAGCGGTTCCACAGATACGCAGTATTTT CASSLWASGSTDTQYF
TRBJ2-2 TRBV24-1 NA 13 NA TGTGCCGCCTCGGGACCAAACACCGGGGAGCTGTTTTTT CAASGPNTGELFF
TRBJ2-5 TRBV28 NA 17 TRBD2 TGTGCCAGCAGTTCGTACACGGTAGCGGGAGCCGGGGAGACCCAGTACTTC CASSSYTVAGAGETQYF
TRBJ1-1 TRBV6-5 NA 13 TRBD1 TGTGCCAGCATAGGACAGGGGAACACTGAAGCTTTCTTT CASIGQGNTEAFF
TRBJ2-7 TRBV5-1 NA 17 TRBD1 TGCGCCAGCAGCTTGGGAGGGACAGGGAGGATAGTCTACGAGCAGTACTTC CASSLGGTGRIVYEQYF
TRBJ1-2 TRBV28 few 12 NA TGTGCCAGCACGGCAGTGGGCTATGGCTACACCTTC CASTAVGYGYTF
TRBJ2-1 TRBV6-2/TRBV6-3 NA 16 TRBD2 TGTGCCAGCAGTTACGGTGAGACTAGCGGGATTAATGAGCAGTTCTTC CASSYGETSGINEQFF